Given below is one T cell receptor beta chain in context. This table comes from immunoSEQ multiplex PCR, and its TCRdb copy is limited to in-frame clones, with some not included. The sample includes a few hundred thousand clones, approximately 88% of them seen just once. Participants, roughly 18 to 90 years old, spanned fewer than 30 US areas. Participant reports of clinical history set cohort assignment. Each recovered donor of Cohort 3 presented with two negative PCRs, clearance, or symptom resolution. The sample is drawn from a study of blood T cell repertoires in COVID-19. In the study overall: Italy, Spain and the United States were the sources of the convalescent and acute COVID-19 samples.

Trimming at V came to 6 bases and at J to 4 bases, leaving 13 bases not matched to a gene. The CDR3 totals 16 residues. Germline V gives CDR1 SNHLY, CDR2 FYNNEI. Material for sequencing was PBMCs or T cells enriched from blood (not recorded which). This clonotype originated in a man aged 25-40 years who had recovered from COVID-19. The chain carries TRBV2 and TRBJ1-1, with 8 bases aligning to TRBD1. The CDR3 here is CASSSLVGRGPTEAFF. DNA of the CDR3: TGTGCCAGCAGCTCATTGGTGGGCAGGGGGCCCACTGAAGCTTTCTTT. Supplemented by reference TRBV2 and TRBJ1-1, the full variable domain reads EPEVTQTPSHQVTQMGQEVILRCVPISNHLYFYWYRQILGQKVEFLVSFYNNEISEKSEIFDDQFSVERPDGSNFTLKIRSTKLEDSAMYFCASSSLVGRGPTEAFFGQGTRLTVV.